These 26 T cell receptor beta chains came from one sample sequenced in a study of long-term antiretroviral therapy in people with HIV. They ran version v3.0 of the immunoSEQ assay at survey level. Sequencing was performed with immunoSEQ multiplex PCR; in TCRdb, only in-frame clones are kept and a portion is missing. The table records over 14,000 clones, over 70% of them present only once. The sequenced sample was unsorted PBMCs, obtained 1.3 years before starting antiretroviral therapy. The source is a man between 40 and 49 years old with HIV.

This clone was counted between two and nine times. The chain is built from TRBV2 and TRBJ2-7, with D perhaps TRBD1 (6 bases). CDR3 size: 14 residues. V was cut by 3 bases and J by 3 bases, with 12 bases left in between. Germline-derived CDR1 and CDR2 are SNHLY and FYNNEI. In DNA, the CDR3 is TGTGCCAGCAGTGACGTCAGGGGCTTCTACGAGCAGTACTTC. It yields the protein CASSDVRGFYEQYF.

The chain recombines TRBV5-6 with TRBJ1-1; TRBD1 is a possible D gene (5 bases). The CDR3 sequence is 16 residues long. CDR1 SGHDT and CDR2 YYEEEE come from the germline V gene. Trimming shortened V by 4 bases and J by 1 base, and 17 bases separated the two germline ends. The CDR3 is CASSPLRGRANTEAFF. In DNA, the CDR3 is TGTGCCAGCAGCCCGTTGCGGGGCAGGGCGAACACTGAAGCTTTCTTT.

V usage is TRBV30 and J usage is TRBJ1-2; no clear D. From germline, CDR1 is GTSNPN and CDR2 SVGIG (reference sequence). The V and J ends lost 0 bases and 6 bases respectively, with 8 bases between them. The CDR3 extends over 12 amino acids. CDR3: CAWSVRRNGYTF. The CDR3, as DNA: TGTGCCTGGAGTGTCCGGAGGAATGGCTACACCTTC.

This sequence joins TRBV5-1 and TRBJ2-3; the match to TRBD2 covers 9 bases. With V trimmed by 5 bases and J by 6 bases, 10 bases remained unmatched. The germline V gene has CDR1 SGHRS and CDR2 YFSETQ. This CDR3 is 15 amino acids long. CDR3: CASSLNSGGGDTQYF. In DNA, the CDR3 is TGCGCCAGCAGTCTGAATAGCGGGGGCGGGGATACGCAGTATTTT.

The gene calls are TRBV7-2 and TRBJ1-6; tentatively, D is TRBD1 (6 bases). V lost 0 bases and J 6 bases, leaving 18 bases between the germline ends. The germline V gene has CDR1 SGHTA and CDR2 FQGNSA. The CDR3 extends over 18 amino acids. This CDR3 is CASSLAADRYSFNSPLHF. CDR3 DNA sequence: TGTGCCAGCAGCTTAGCCGCGGACAGATACTCTTTTAATTCACCCCTCCACTTT.

The chain carries TRBV6-6 and TRBJ2-3, with D perhaps matching TRBD1 or TRBD2 (6 bases each). The CDR3 spans 16 residues. Trimming shortened V by 2 bases and J by 2 bases, and 14 bases separated the two germline ends. The germline V gene has CDR1 MNHNY and CDR2 SVGAGI (reference sequence). The DNA for the CDR3 is TGTGCCAGCAGTTACGGAGGGACACTCACCACAGATACGCAGTATTTT. Its protein product is CASSYGGTLTTDTQYF.

The chain carries TRBV15 and TRBJ2-2; D perhaps matches TRBD1 (5 bases). The length of the CDR3 is 16 residues. CDR1 is LNHNV, CDR2 YYDKDF, per germline (reference sequence). V shed 1 base and J shed 0 bases, with 9 bases lying between them. As DNA, the CDR3 is TGTGCCACCAGCAGAGGGACATTCGCGAACACCGGGGAGCTGTTTTTT. Its protein is CATSRGTFANTGELFF.

This clone was counted only a few times. Different DNA sequences within this sample yield the same CDR3. V gene TRBV10-3 combines with J gene TRBJ1-2; the match to TRBD1 covers 9 bases. Germline V gene lookup returns CDR1 ENHRY and CDR2 SYGVKD. V gave up 6 bases and J gave up 7 bases; unmatched junction bases: 9. The length of the CDR3 is 14 residues. The CDR3 loop is CAISLDRGIGGYTF. CDR3 in DNA: TGTGCCATCAGCCTCGACAGGGGGATCGGTGGCTACACCTTC.

The chain has TRBV30 and TRBJ2-7; D is possibly TRBD2 (5 bases). V shed 3 bases and J shed 2 bases, with 8 bases lying between them. This CDR3 comprises 12 residues. The germline V gene has CDR1 GTSNPN and CDR2 SVGIG (reference sequence). CDR3: CAWRGSPYEQYF. The CDR3 DNA reads TGTGCCTGGAGAGGGAGTCCCTACGAGCAGTACTTC.

The V call is TRBV7-2, the J call TRBJ2-1; no reliable D call. Trimming left V 2 bases short and J 0 bases short, with 11 bases between. This CDR3 is built from 16 residues. Per the germline V gene, CDR1 is SGHTA and CDR2 is FQGNSA. The CDR3 region is CASSLKRSFSYNEQFF. The CDR3 region has the DNA TGTGCCAGCAGCTTAAAAAGGTCCTTCTCCTACAATGAGCAGTTCTTC.

The rearrangement uses TRBV4-1 and TRBJ1-2; D unclear. The CDR3 totals 13 residues. V was pared by 1 base and J by 6 bases, with 9 bases between. Per the germline V gene, CDR1 is MGHRA and CDR2 is YSYEKL. In DNA, the CDR3 is TGCGCCAGCAGCCAAGTCTATAGCCATGGCTACACCTTC. This encodes CASSQVYSHGYTF.

The chain links TRBV27 to TRBJ2-3; D is ambiguous. The CDR3 loop spans 13 amino acids. Germline V gives CDR1 MNHEY, CDR2 SMNVEV (reference sequence). V gave up 0 bases and J gave up 2 bases, with 3 bases separating them. CDR3 sequence reads: CASSLSLTDTQYF. The CDR3 nucleotides are TGTGCCAGCAGTTTATCGCTCACAGATACGCAGTATTTT.

The rearrangement joins TRBV10-3 to TRBJ1-1; D gene unclear. Germline lookup yields CDR1 ENHRY and CDR2 SYGVKD. V was cut by 0 bases and J by 0 bases, with 5 bases left in between. This CDR3 has 14 residues. This chain's CDR3 is CAISESQLNTEAFF. The CDR3 DNA follows: TGTGCCATCAGTGAGTCCCAGTTGAACACTGAAGCTTTCTTT.

Relative to its sample, this clone is medium-sized (0.01 to 0.1%). V and J are TRBV30 and TRBJ1-1; unclear D gene. The CDR3 contains 15 residues. Per germline, CDR1 GTSNPN and CDR2 SVGIG (reference sequence). Trimming cost V 0 bases and J 3 bases, with 14 bases left between them. Here the CDR3 DNA reads TGTGCCTGGAGTGTAATGATGGGGATGGACACTGAAGCTTTCTTT. Translation gives CAWSVMMGMDTEAFF.

As to this clone: A junction end diverges from the germline sequence, so it may reflect a read error. The chain is built from TRBV11-2 and TRBJ2-7; weak D call: TRBD1 (5 bases). CDR1 SGHAT and CDR2 FQNNGV come from the germline V gene. This CDR3 contains 12 residues. The CDR3 region has the DNA TGTGCCAGCAGCTTAGTACAGGTTGGGTTGTCTTTC. Translated: CASSLVQVGLSF.

This rearrangement joins TRBV7-9 to TRBJ2-1, with D possibly TRBD1 on 5 matching bases. The CDR3 sequence is 15 residues long. The V end was cut by 6 bases, the J end by 8 bases, with 20 bases between. Germline V gene sequence: CDR1 SEHNR, CDR2 FQNEAQ (reference sequence). CDR3 nucleotide sequence: TGTGCCAGCAGGTATACAGGTTCCTCTAGGGATGAGCAGTTCTTC. Protein product: CASRYTGSSRDEQFF.

The V gene is TRBV15, the J gene TRBJ2-7; D may match TRBD1 or TRBD2 (5 bases each). Trimming pared 3 bases from V and 0 bases from J, leaving 9 bases between. In germline, CDR1 is LNHNV, CDR2 YYDKDF (reference sequence). The CDR3 has 14 amino acids. In nucleotides, the CDR3 is TGTGCCACCAGCAGCCTTGGGGGCTCCTACGAGCAGTACTTC. Its protein product is CATSSLGGSYEQYF. Filled out from reference TRBV15 and TRBJ2-7, the complete variable domain reads DAMVIQNPRYQVTQFGKPVTLSCSQTLNHNVMYWYQQKSSQAPKLLFHYYDKDFNNEADTPDNFQSRRPNTSFCFLDIRSPGLGDTAMYLCATSSLGGSYEQYFGPGTRLTVT.

This sequence joins TRBV4-1 and TRBJ1-2; D is unclear. The CDR3 covers 16 residues. Germline V gives CDR1 MGHRA, CDR2 YSYEKL. V was cut by 0 bases and J by 2 bases, with 13 bases left in between. This CDR3 reads CASSQDVRRRNYGYTF. CDR3 DNA sequence: TGCGCCAGCAGCCAAGACGTACGGAGACGCAACTATGGCTACACCTTC.

The gene calls are TRBV6-1 and TRBJ2-7; 9 nucleotides match TRBD1. V was clipped by 6 bases and J by 0 bases; unmatched bases: 3. This CDR3 contains 14 residues. Looked up from germline, CDR1 is MNHNS and CDR2 is SASEGT. The CDR3 reads CASSNRGPSYEQYF. DNA of the CDR3: TGTGCCAGCAGCAACAGGGGGCCCTCCTACGAGCAGTACTTC.

This chain uses TRBV30 with TRBJ2-3, with 11 nucleotides matching TRBD2. The CDR3 has 15 amino acids. Unmatched junction bases numbered 7, after V lost 2 bases and J lost 6 bases. In germline, CDR1 is GTSNPN, CDR2 SVGIG (reference sequence). CDR3 amino acids: CAWSMASGGRDTQYF. For the CDR3, the DNA is TGTGCCTGGAGTATGGCTAGCGGGGGGAGGGATACGCAGTATTTT.

The V and J genes are TRBV2 and TRBJ1-1, with unresolved D. CDR3 length: 13 residues. Looked up from germline, CDR1 is SNHLY and CDR2 is FYNNEI. The V end was cut by 6 bases, the J end by 4 bases, with 12 bases between. DNA of the CDR3: TGTGCCAGCAGGTATTTAATGAGCACTGAAGCTTTCTTT. Its protein is CASRYLMSTEAFF.

The V gene is TRBV5-1, the J gene TRBJ2-1; D not certain. The germline V and J ends were trimmed by 7 bases and 5 bases, with 16 bases remaining between them. There are 14 residues in the CDR3. The germline gives CDR1 SGHRS, CDR2 YFSETQ. Here the CDR3 reads CASGRIGGHNEQFF. CDR3 nucleotide sequence: TGCGCCAGCGGACGTATAGGCGGCCACAATGAGCAGTTCTTC.

The V call is TRBV6-5, the J call TRBJ1-2; tentative D call: TRBD1 (6 bases). CDR3 length: 13 amino acids. Germline assignment: CDR1 MNHEY and CDR2 SVGAGI. V gave up 4 bases and J gave up 3 bases, with 9 bases separating them. The CDR3 DNA reads as TGTGCCAGCAGTTTGGGGGGCGACTATGGCTACACCTTC. Protein sequence: CASSLGGDYGYTF.

This clone was observed a single time. This rearrangement joins TRBV7-2 to TRBJ2-7, with D possibly being TRBD1 (6 bases). CDR1 and CDR2 from the germline V gene are SGHTA and FQGNSA. The CDR3 runs 13 residues. V lost 5 bases to trimming and J lost 3 bases, with 11 bases between them. CDR3 sequence: CASSRYRDYEQYF. As DNA, the CDR3 is TGTGCCAGCAGCCGATACAGGGACTACGAGCAGTACTTC.

The chain combines TRBV25-1 with TRBJ1-1; possibly TRBD1 for D (5 bases). The germline V gene encodes CDR1 MGHDK and CDR2 SYGVNS. V dropped 3 bases and J dropped 4 bases, with 9 bases sitting between them. The CDR3 is made up of 13 amino acids. This CDR3 is CASSEQGITEAFF. The CDR3 bases are TGTGCCAGCAGTGAGCAGGGTATCACTGAAGCTTTCTTT. Combining the CDR3 with reference TRBV25-1 and TRBJ1-1 gives the whole variable domain EADIYQTPRYLVIGTGKKITLECSQTMGHDKMYWYQQDPGMELHLIHYSYGVNSTEKGDLSSESTVSRIRTEHFPLTLESARPSHTSQYLCASSEQGITEAFFGQGTRLTVV.

The CDR3 DNA is TGTGCCAGCATCAGACAGGGTCTTACCTACGAGCAGTACTTC. This codes for CASIRQGLTYEQYF. The gene calls are TRBV2 and TRBJ2-7; TRBD1 agrees at 7 bases. The CDR3 runs 14 residues. The germline V gene has CDR1 SNHLY and CDR2 FYNNEI. V lost 7 bases and J lost 2; bases outside the gene matches: 8.